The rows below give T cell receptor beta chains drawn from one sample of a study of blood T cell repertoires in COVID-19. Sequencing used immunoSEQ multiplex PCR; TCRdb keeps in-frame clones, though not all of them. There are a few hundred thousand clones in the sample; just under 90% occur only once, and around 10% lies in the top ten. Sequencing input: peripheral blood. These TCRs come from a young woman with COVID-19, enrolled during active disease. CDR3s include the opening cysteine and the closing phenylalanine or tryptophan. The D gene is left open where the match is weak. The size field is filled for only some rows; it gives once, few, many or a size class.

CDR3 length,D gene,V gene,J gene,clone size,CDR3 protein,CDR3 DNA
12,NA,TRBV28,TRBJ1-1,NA,CAGQGGYTEAFF,TGTGCCGGGCAGGGTGGTTACACTGAAGCTTTCTTT
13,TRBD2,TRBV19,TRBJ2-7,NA,CASSIRLAGEQYF,TGTGCCAGTAGTATCAGACTAGCGGGGGAGCAGTACTTC
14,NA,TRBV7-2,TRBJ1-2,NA,CASSSSQGSYGYTF,TGTGCCAGCAGCTCCTCCCAGGGCAGCTATGGCTACACCTTC
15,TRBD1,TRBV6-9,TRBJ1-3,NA,CASSRKDRKGNTIYF,TGTGCCAGCAGTCGTAAGGACAGGAAGGGAAACACCATATATTTT
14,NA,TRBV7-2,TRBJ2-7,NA,CASSLGAGLYEQYF,TGTGCCAGCAGCTTAGGGGCGGGTCTCTACGAGCAGTACTTC
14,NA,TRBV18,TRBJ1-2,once,CASSPGGPSSGYTF,TGTGCCAGCTCACCAGGAGGACCCTCTTCTGGCTACACCTTC
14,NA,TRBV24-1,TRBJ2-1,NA,CATSEPGGGGEQFF,TGTGCCACCAGTGAGCCCGGTGGAGGTGGAGAGCAGTTCTTC
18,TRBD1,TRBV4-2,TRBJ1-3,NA,CASSQEVWTGYSGNTIYF,TGTGCCAGCAGCCAAGAAGTTTGGACAGGGTACTCTGGAAACACCATATATTTT
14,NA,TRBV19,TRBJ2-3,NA,CASSLTGGTDTQYF,TGTGCCAGTAGTCTCACGGGGGGCACAGATACGCAGTATTTT
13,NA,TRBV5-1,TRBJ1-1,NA,CASSQVGNTEAFF,TGCGCCAGCAGCCAGGTTGGGAACACTGAAGCTTTCTTT
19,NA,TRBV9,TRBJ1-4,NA,CASSGPPGDKSSTNEKLFF,TGTGCCAGCAGCGGGCCTCCAGGGGACAAATCCTCAACTAATGAAAAACTGTTTTTT
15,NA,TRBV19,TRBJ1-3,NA,CASSFTGLRGNTIYF,TGTGCCAGTAGTTTTACAGGGTTAAGAGGAAACACCATATATTTT
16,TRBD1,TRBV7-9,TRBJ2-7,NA,CASSLGPGQTHREQYF,TGTGCCAGCAGCTTAGGGCCGGGACAGACCCATCGCGAGCAGTACTTC
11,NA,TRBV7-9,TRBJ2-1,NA,CANKGVNEQFF,TGTGCCAATAAGGGGGTTAATGAGCAGTTCTTC
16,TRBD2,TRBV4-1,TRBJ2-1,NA,CASSQRVTSGYNEQFF,TGCGCCAGCAGCCAACGGGTGACTAGCGGCTACAATGAGCAGTTCTTC
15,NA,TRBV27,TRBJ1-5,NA,CASSLHTGSLQPQHF,TGTGCCAGCAGTTTACATACAGGCTCTCTTCAGCCCCAGCATTTT
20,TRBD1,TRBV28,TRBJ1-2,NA,CALKPSLGGDRGNLNYGYTF,TGTGCCTTAAAACCTAGTTTAGGGGGGGACAGGGGCAACCTTAACTATGGCTACACCTTC
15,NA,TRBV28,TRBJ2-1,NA,CASSLGPRGYNEQFF,TGTGCCAGCAGTTTGGGGCCAAGGGGGTACAATGAGCAGTTCTTC
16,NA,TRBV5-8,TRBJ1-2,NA,CASSYHLTGRVDGYTF,TGTGCCAGCAGCTACCACCTTACGGGCAGGGTTGATGGCTACACCTTC
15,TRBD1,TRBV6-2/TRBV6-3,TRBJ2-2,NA,CASSFGQGFSGELFF,TGTGCCAGCAGTTTCGGACAGGGGTTTTCCGGGGAGCTGTTTTTT
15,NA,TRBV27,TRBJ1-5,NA,CASSFTSNSNQPQHF,TGTGCCAGCAGTTTCACGAGCAATAGCAATCAGCCCCAGCATTTT
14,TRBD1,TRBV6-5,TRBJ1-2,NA,CASRTDRGNYGYTF,TGTGCCAGCAGGACGGACAGGGGTAACTATGGCTACACCTTC
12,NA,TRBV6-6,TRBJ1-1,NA,CASSYSAGEAFF,TGTGCCAGCAGTTACTCTGCCGGGGAAGCTTTCTTT
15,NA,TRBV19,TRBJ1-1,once,CASSYATAWNTEAFF,TGTGCCAGTAGTTATGCGACAGCTTGGAACACTGAAGCTTTCTTT
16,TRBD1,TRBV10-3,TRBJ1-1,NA,CAIRPGQGARNTEAFF,TGTGCCATCAGACCGGGACAGGGGGCAAGGAACACTGAAGCTTTCTTT
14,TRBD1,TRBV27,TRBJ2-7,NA,CASSPGTGQIEQYF,TGTGCCAGCAGCCCCGGGACAGGGCAAATCGAGCAGTACTTC
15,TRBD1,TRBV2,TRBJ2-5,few,CASRATGGGQETQYF,TGTGCCAGCAGGGCGACAGGGGGGGGCCAAGAGACCCAGTACTTC
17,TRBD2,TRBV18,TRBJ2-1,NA,CASSPPGSGGANDEQFF,TGTGCCAGCTCACCCCCGGGAAGCGGGGGGGCGAACGATGAGCAGTTCTTC
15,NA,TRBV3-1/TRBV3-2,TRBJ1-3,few,CASSQVGSSGNTIYF,TGTGCCAGCAGCCAAGTTGGCAGCTCTGGAAACACCATATATTTT
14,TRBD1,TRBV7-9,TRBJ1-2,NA,CASSSGQRLGGYTF,TGTGCCAGCAGCTCGGGACAGCGGCTAGGGGGCTACACCTTC
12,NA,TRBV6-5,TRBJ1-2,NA,CASSSAGNGYTF,TGTGCCAGCAGTTCGGCAGGGAATGGCTACACCTTC
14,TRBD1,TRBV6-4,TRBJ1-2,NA,CASRRGQEEDGYTF,TGTGCCAGCAGGAGAGGACAGGAAGAAGACGGCTACACCTTC